This T cell receptor (beta chain) was sequenced in a study of cytomegalovirus exposure and HLA in healthy donors. Study conclusions and caveats: Later, an analysis found that TCR clusters from the first cohort tended to co-occur in the 120 or so validation repertoires. It was reported that the classifier diagnosed cytomegalovirus status with high specificity and sensitivity in both the original and validation cohorts.

The donors were part of the validation cohort of 100 to 150 subjects. That cohort was separate from the first cohort, which comprised some 670 subjects. Looked up from germline, CDR1 is MNHEY and CDR2 is SVGAGI. CDR3 length: 12 residues. Trimming cost V 2 bases and J 4 bases, with 5 bases left between them. This clone has a single count. As yet, its antigen is unknown. Other DNA variants within this sample encode the same CDR3. Assay: immunoSEQ multiplex PCR; the TCRdb copy retains only in-frame clones and omits some. The sample holds roughly 130,000 clones, about 90% seen once. This clonotype originated in a man aged 25 to 40 in good health and CMV-seronegative. This sequence joins TRBV6-5 and TRBJ1-1; no clear D. The sample taken for sequencing was PBMCs. CDR3 bases: TGTGCCAGCAGTTACGCGGGCACTGAAGCTTTCTTT. This gives the protein CASSYAGTEAFF.